One sample yielded the 7 T cell receptor beta chains listed below, sequenced in a study of post-analysis software for immune sequencing data. The antigens for these receptors are not known. Whole-study findings and limits: Patients used about five TRBV segments, including TRBV5-6, TRBV5-1 and TRBV20-1, more often than controls.

Unique molecular identifiers were built into the TCR beta cDNA libraries. TCRdb re-called the PCR reads with MiXCR, one entry per CDR3 protein. The sample holds some 500,000 distinct CDR3 sequences; roughly 45% are singletons and the top ten take about 12%. What was sequenced was blood. The receptors stem from a girl aged 5 to 17 with multiple sclerosis.

This clonotype was counted between two and nine times. The chain carries TRBV12-3 or TRBV12-4 and TRBJ1-6; 9 bases map to TRBD1. The CDR3 loop spans 14 amino acids. V lost 5 bases, J lost 13 bases, and 9 bases stayed unmatched. CDR3 region: CASSTRDRVVPLHF. The CDR3 DNA follows: TGTGCCAGCAGTACCCGGGACAGGGTAGTTCCCCTCCACTTT.

A few counts support this clonotype. The chain couples TRBV20-1 to TRBJ2-3; 14 bases match TRBD2. The germline V gene encodes CDR1 DFQATT and CDR2 SNEGSKA (reference sequence). The CDR3 loop spans 15 amino acids. The J segment lost 5 bases and the V segment lost 4 bases, leaving 5 bases of the junction unmatched. The CDR3: CSATGTSGRLDTQYF. The CDR3, as DNA: TGCAGTGCTACCGGGACTAGCGGGAGATTAGATACGCAGTATTTT.

This chain links TRBV24-1 with TRBJ1-5; D remains ambiguous. V was shortened by 4 bases and J by 6 bases, with 9 bases between the two germline ends. Germline CDR1 reads KGHDR; CDR2 reads SFDVKD. The CDR3 runs to 13 residues. CDR3 in amino acids: CATSEHEGQPQHF. In DNA, the CDR3 is TGTGCCACCAGTGAACATGAAGGTCAGCCCCAGCATTTT.

This clonotype occurred a few times. V is TRBV6-1 and J is TRBJ1-2; D is ambiguous. V lost 2 bases and J lost 4, with 5 bases in between. This CDR3 is 12 amino acids long. Germline V gene lookup returns CDR1 MNHNS and CDR2 SASEGT. CDR3 loop: CASSELGYGYTF. The CDR3, as DNA: TGTGCCAGCAGTGAATTGGGCTATGGCTACACCTTC.

The rearrangement joins TRBV5-6 to TRBJ2-7; 8 positions agree with TRBD1. The CDR3 extends over 15 amino acids. Losses at the gene ends were 2 bases for V and 1 base for J; bases not matched to a gene: 5. Germline-derived CDR1 and CDR2 are SGHDT and YYEEEE. The CDR3 DNA is TGTGCCAGCAGCTTACAGGGGGGAGTTTCCTACGAGCAGTACTTC. The encoded protein is CASSLQGGVSYEQYF.

The chain uses TRBV3-1 and TRBJ2-6; D not resolved. V gave up 1 base and J gave up 2 bases, with 12 bases separating them. Germline assignment: CDR1 LGHDT and CDR2 YNNKEL (reference sequence). CDR3 size: 17 residues. The CDR3 is CASSQVNSVTGANVLTF. The CDR3 coding sequence is TGTGCCAGCAGCCAAGTTAACAGTGTTACTGGGGCCAACGTCCTGACTTTC.

V gene TRBV5-1 combines with J gene TRBJ2-1; perhaps TRBD2 as D (6 bases). The CDR3 runs 16 residues. CDR1 is SGHRS, CDR2 YFSETQ, per germline. V was cut by 6 bases and J by 2 bases, with 18 bases left in between. The CDR3 region has the DNA TGCGCCAGCACAGATGCCGGGACTGAACCCTACAATGAGCAGTTCTTC. As protein: CASTDAGTEPYNEQFF.